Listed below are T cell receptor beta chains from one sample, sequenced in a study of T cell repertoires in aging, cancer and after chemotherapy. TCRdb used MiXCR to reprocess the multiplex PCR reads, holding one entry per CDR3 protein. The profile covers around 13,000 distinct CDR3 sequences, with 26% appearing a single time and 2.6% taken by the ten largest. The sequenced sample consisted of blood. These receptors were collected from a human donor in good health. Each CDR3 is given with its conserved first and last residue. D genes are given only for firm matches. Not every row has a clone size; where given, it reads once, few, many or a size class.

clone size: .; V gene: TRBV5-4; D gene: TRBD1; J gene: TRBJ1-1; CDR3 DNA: TGTGCCAGCAGCGCCCGGGACAGGGAGAACACTGAAGCTTTCTTT; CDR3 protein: CASSARDRENTEAFF
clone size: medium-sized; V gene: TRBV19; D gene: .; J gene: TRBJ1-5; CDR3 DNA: TGTGCCAGTAGGACGACAGGTCTCAATCAGCCCCAGCATTTT; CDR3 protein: CASRTTGLNQPQHF
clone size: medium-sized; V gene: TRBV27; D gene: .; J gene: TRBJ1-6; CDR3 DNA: TGTGCCAGCAGTTGGGGCCCGCATGATTCACCCCTCCACTTT; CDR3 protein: CASSWGPHDSPLHF
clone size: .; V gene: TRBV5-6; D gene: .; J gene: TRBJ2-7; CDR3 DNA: TGTGCCAGCAGCTTGGGCCAGCGGAACTACGAGCAGTACTTC; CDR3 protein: CASSLGQRNYEQYF
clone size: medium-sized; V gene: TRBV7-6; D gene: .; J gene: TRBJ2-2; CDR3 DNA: TGTGCCAGCAGCGACAGCGGCAACACCGGGGAGCTGTTTTTT; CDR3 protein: CASSDSGNTGELFF
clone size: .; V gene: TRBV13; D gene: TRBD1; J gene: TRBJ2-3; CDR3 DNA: TGTGCCAGCAGCCGACATGGGACAGGCAGCACAGATACGCAGTATTTT; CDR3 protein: CASSRHGTGSTDTQYF
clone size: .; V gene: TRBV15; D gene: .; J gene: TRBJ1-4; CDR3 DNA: TGTGCCACCAGCAGAGATTCTGGACGGGTAGACGAAAAACTGTTTTTT; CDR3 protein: CATSRDSGRVDEKLFF
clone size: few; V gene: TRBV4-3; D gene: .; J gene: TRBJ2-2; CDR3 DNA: TGCGCCAGCAGCCAAGATGCAGCATCCGGGGAGCTGTTTTTT; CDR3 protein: CASSQDAASGELFF
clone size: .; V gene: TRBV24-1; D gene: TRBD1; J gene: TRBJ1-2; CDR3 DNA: TGTGCCACCGGGGACAGGCTTCAGGGCTACACCTTC; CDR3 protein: CATGDRLQGYTF
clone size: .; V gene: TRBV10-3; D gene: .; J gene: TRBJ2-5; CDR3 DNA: TGTGCCACCTTGGAGGGACAGAGGGAGACCCAGTACTTC; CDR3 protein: CATLEGQRETQYF
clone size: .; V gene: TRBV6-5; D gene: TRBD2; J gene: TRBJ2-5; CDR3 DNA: TGTGCCAGCAGTTACCCGGCTAGCGGGGGGCGAGAGACCCAGTACTTC; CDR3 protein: CASSYPASGGRETQYF
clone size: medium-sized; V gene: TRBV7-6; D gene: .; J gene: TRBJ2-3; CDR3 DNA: TGTGCCAGCAGCTACGGAGGGCTGAGCACAGATACGCAGTATTTT; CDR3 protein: CASSYGGLSTDTQYF
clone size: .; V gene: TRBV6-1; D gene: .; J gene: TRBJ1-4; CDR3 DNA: TGTGCCAGCGTGTTCTCCCCAGCAACTAATGAAAAACTGTTTTTT; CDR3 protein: CASVFSPATNEKLFF
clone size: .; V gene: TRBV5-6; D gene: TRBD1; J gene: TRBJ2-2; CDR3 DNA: TGTGCCAGCAGCGATTTTACAGGGGGCGACACCGGGGAGCTGTTTTTT; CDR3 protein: CASSDFTGGDTGELFF
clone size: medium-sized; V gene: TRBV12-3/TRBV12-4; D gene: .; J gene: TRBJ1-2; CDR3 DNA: TGTGCCAGCAGTTCCGGGGTCTATGGCTACACCTTC; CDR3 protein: CASSSGVYGYTF
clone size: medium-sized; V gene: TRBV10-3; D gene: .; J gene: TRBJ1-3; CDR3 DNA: TGTGCCATCAGTGAGTCGGTCTACTCTGGAAACACCATATATTTT; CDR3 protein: CAISESVYSGNTIYF